This TCR beta chain stems from a study of blood T cells in healthy people across ages. A second about 6 to 11 cycle PCR used barcoded and J-beta primers. TCRdb ran MiXCR on the 5' RACE reads and lists one entry per CDR3 protein. The table has around 1,600,000 distinct CDR3 sequences, approximately 42% seen once. V dropped 0 bases and J dropped 5 bases, with 12 bases sitting between them. Germline CDR1 reads LGHNA; CDR2 reads YSLEER. The CDR3 covers 15 residues. The V and J genes are TRBV4-3 and TRBJ2-3, with D perhaps TRBD1 (6 bases). The sequencing input was blood. This receptor was taken from a woman aged 18 to 35 in good health. The CDR3 sequence: CASSQDRGWVDTQYF. The CDR3 nucleotides are TGCGCCAGCAGCCAAGACAGGGGTTGGGTAGATACGCAGTATTTT.